Below are 27 T cell receptor beta chains sequenced from a single sample in a study of T-cell memory formation after mild COVID-19. Using its own MiXCR run on the 5' RACE reads, TCRdb lists one record per CDR3 protein. The sample has 450,000 or so distinct CDR3 sequences, nearly 25% seen once. The source material was PBMCs or a T cell subset sorted from them (not recorded which). The receptors here all came from an adult woman who had mild COVID-19 (a few samples of this study predate the infection). Cell type and time point are not known.

This clonotype occurred a few times. The rearrangement joins TRBV7-7 to TRBJ2-2; 9 bases map to TRBD1. The ends lost 5 bases at V and 0 bases at J; junction bases unmatched: 4. The CDR3 length is 16 residues. CDR1 is SSHAT and CDR2 is FNYEAQ in the germline V gene (reference sequence). The CDR3: CASSATGGANTGELFF. The CDR3 nucleotides are TGTGCCAGCAGCGCCACAGGGGGCGCGAACACCGGGGAGCTGTTTTTT.

This clonotype has at least ten counts. This chain joins TRBV5-1 and TRBJ2-5; TRBD1 agrees at 8 bases. The germline gives CDR1 SGHRS, CDR2 YFSETQ. Trimming at V came to 3 bases and at J to 5 bases, leaving 6 bases not matched to a gene. CDR3 size: 14 residues. In DNA form, the CDR3 reads TGCGCCAGCAGCTCTTCAGGGGGCGCGGAGACCCAGTACTTC. It codes for CASSSSGGAETQYF.

The rearrangement joins TRBV6-6 to TRBJ1-5; D gene unclear. In germline, CDR1 is MNHNY, CDR2 SVGAGI (reference sequence). V lost 7 bases, J lost 5 bases, and 9 bases lay in between. The CDR3 runs to 12 residues. DNA of the CDR3: TGTGCCAGCAAAACGATCGATCAGCCCCAGCATTTT. Translated, it gives CASKTIDQPQHF.

This clonotype was counted ten times or more. The chain carries TRBV5-1 and TRBJ2-5; D is perhaps TRBD1 or TRBD2 (5 bases each). Between the trimmed V and J ends, which lost 5 bases and 5 bases, there was a span of 22 bases. The CDR3 runs to 16 residues. Germline CDR1 and CDR2: SGHRS and YFSETQ. The DNA for the CDR3 is TGCGCCAGCAGGCTCCCCGGGGCAGGTGACATGGAGACCCAGTACTTC. It codes for CASRLPGAGDMETQYF.

This clonotype was counted a few times. The chain joins TRBV4-1 to TRBJ2-7, with D perhaps TRBD1 or TRBD2 (5 bases each). The CDR3 has 15 residues. The V and J ends lost 0 bases and 4 bases respectively, with 13 bases between them. CDR1 and CDR2 (germline): MGHRA, YSYEKL. CDR3 sequence (DNA): TGCGCCAGCAGCCAAGATGTGCCCTGGGGGTACGAGCAGTACTTC. Amino acid sequence: CASSQDVPWGYEQYF.

This chain connects TRBV7-9 to TRBJ2-3, with a weak D call TRBD2 (6 bases). Germline CDR1 and CDR2: SEHNR and FQNEAQ (reference sequence). The CDR3 sequence is 16 residues long. V lost 1 base and J 7 bases, leaving 18 bases between the germline ends. CDR3 in amino acids: CASSLVSGGVKYTQYF. In nucleotides, the CDR3 is TGTGCCAGCAGCTTAGTTAGCGGAGGGGTCAAGTATACGCAGTATTTT.

The chain combines TRBV10-3 with TRBJ2-4; D perhaps matches TRBD2 (6 bases). Trimming left V 3 bases short and J 6 bases short, with 9 bases between. This CDR3 spans 13 amino acids. Germline CDR1 reads ENHRY; CDR2 reads SYGVKD. The CDR3 DNA follows: TGTGCCATCAGTGAAGGGACTCCAAACATTCAGTACTTC. Translation: CAISEGTPNIQYF.

This clonotype has only a few counts. The chain links TRBV6-5 to TRBJ1-1; possibly TRBD1 for D (5 bases). The CDR3 spans 14 residues. V lost 5 bases to trimming and J lost 8 bases, with 18 bases between them. The V gene's germline CDR1 is MNHEY and CDR2 SVGAGI. CDR3 residues: CASSPPRGLGEAFF. CDR3 bases: TGTGCCAGCAGTCCCCCCCGGGGCTTAGGGGAAGCTTTCTTT.

This clonotype has more than one count but fewer than ten. The chain joins TRBV10-3 to TRBJ2-2, with D perhaps TRBD1 (6 bases). Germline V gene lookup returns CDR1 ENHRY and CDR2 SYGVKD. V was clipped by 8 bases and J by 0 bases, with 10 bases between them. There are 14 residues in the CDR3. CDR3 protein: CAIGDNPNTGELFF. DNA for the CDR3: TGTGCCATCGGGGACAATCCGAACACCGGGGAGCTGTTTTTT.

This clonotype was recorded at least ten times. V and J are TRBV5-1 and TRBJ1-1; 10 nucleotides align to TRBD1. CDR1 SGHRS and CDR2 YFSETQ come from the germline V gene. Trimming cost V 5 bases and J 2 bases; bases outside gene matches: 3. The CDR3 is made up of 14 amino acids. CDR3 sequence reads: CASSRTGGNTEAFF. The CDR3 bases are TGCGCCAGCAGTCGGACAGGGGGAAACACTGAAGCTTTCTTT.

There are a few counts of this clonotype. The chain uses TRBV4-2 and TRBJ2-5, with 10 bases aligning to TRBD1. CDR1 is LGHNA, CDR2 YNFKEQ, per germline. J was trimmed by 2 bases and V by 3 bases; bases with no gene match: 6. The length of the CDR3 is 16 residues. In DNA form, the CDR3 reads TGTGCCAGCAGCCAGGGATGGACAGGGGGTCAAGAGACCCAGTACTTC. Protein sequence: CASSQGWTGGQETQYF.

This sequence joins TRBV20-1 and TRBJ2-1, with D hard to call. This CDR3 has 14 amino acids. Germline CDR1 reads DFQATT; CDR2 reads SNEGSKA (reference sequence). V was cut by 4 bases and J by 4 bases, with 14 bases left in between. CDR3 residues: CSATRAPRYNEQFF. Written as DNA, the CDR3 is TGCAGTGCTACCCGGGCCCCGAGATACAATGAGCAGTTCTTC.

V usage is TRBV24-1 and J usage is TRBJ2-1; 14 bases agree with TRBD2. The CDR3 has 17 amino acids. Germline CDR1 is KGHDR and CDR2 is SFDVKD. V lost 4 bases to trimming and J lost 3 bases; unmatched junction nucleotides: 4. The CDR3 region is CATSDPGLAGVYNEQFF. The CDR3 nucleotides read TGTGCCACCAGTGACCCGGGACTAGCGGGAGTCTACAATGAGCAGTTCTTC.

The J gene is TRBJ1-1, the V gene TRBV30; the D gene is possibly TRBD1 (5 bases). Germline V gives CDR1 GTSNPN, CDR2 SVGIG (reference sequence). CDR3 length: 14 residues. V was pared by 3 bases and J by 6 bases, with 17 bases between. This CDR3 is CAWRVGGAGAEAFF. CDR3 DNA: TGTGCCTGGAGGGTCGGGGGTGCGGGGGCTGAAGCTTTCTTT.

This clonotype has a handful of counts. CDR3 loop: CASKGTPNEQFF. CDR3 nucleotides: TGTGCCAGCAAGGGAACCCCCAATGAGCAGTTCTTC. The gene calls are TRBV12-3 or TRBV12-4 and TRBJ2-1; the D is unclear. The germline V and J ends were trimmed by 7 bases and 6 bases, with 10 bases remaining between them. The CDR3 is 12 amino acids.

This clonotype was seen only a few times. The J gene is TRBJ2-7, the V gene TRBV12-3 or TRBV12-4; 12 positions match TRBD2. CDR3 length: 19 residues. Trimming removed 7 bases from V and 6 bases from J; junction bases left unmatched: 22. The CDR3 sequence: CASNPSRLAGGPVSGEQYF. In DNA, the CDR3 is TGTGCCAGCAATCCGTCGAGGCTAGCGGGAGGGCCGGTTTCTGGCGAGCAGTACTTC.

V is TRBV2 and J is TRBJ2-3, with 7 bases lining up with TRBD1. CDR1 and CDR2 from the germline V gene are SNHLY and FYNNEI. J lost 1 base, V lost 7 bases, and 2 bases had no gene match. The CDR3 sequence is 13 residues long. This chain's CDR3 is CASKQGRTDTQYF. The CDR3 DNA reads as TGTGCCAGCAAACAGGGGCGCACAGATACGCAGTATTTT.

This clonotype appeared many times. The chain joins TRBV11-2 to TRBJ1-5; 8 bases fit TRBD1. V was pared by 5 bases and J by 0 bases, with 15 bases of the junction left unmatched. The CDR3 has 19 residues. In germline, CDR1 is SGHAT, CDR2 FQNNGV. The CDR3 DNA follows: TGTGCCAGCAGCCCTAGTTTCGGGACAGGTTTTTATAGCAATCAGCCCCAGCATTTT. It codes for CASSPSFGTGFYSNQPQHF.

The chain links TRBV24-1 to TRBJ1-2; D not resolved. CDR1 and CDR2 from the germline V gene are KGHDR and SFDVKD. Trimming removed 4 bases at V and 4 bases at J, with 15 bases between. The CDR3 has 15 residues. CDR3 sequence (DNA): TGTGCCACCAGTGAGGCGGACGGAACCATCTATGGCTACACCTTC. It yields the protein CATSEADGTIYGYTF.

CDR3 protein: CASSLQGTYNEQFF. Written as DNA, the CDR3 is TGTGCCAGCAGCTTGCAGGGGACATACAATGAGCAGTTCTTC. The V and J genes are TRBV7-2 and TRBJ2-1, with D possibly matching TRBD1 (6 bases). CDR1 and CDR2 (germline): SGHTA, FQGNSA. Trimming took 3 bases from V and 4 from J, leaving 10 bases between them. The CDR3 length is 14 residues.

V is TRBV7-6 and J is TRBJ2-1; TRBD2 matches 11 bases. CDR1 and CDR2 from the germline V gene are SGHVS and FNYEAQ. The ends lost 5 bases at V and 6 bases at J; junction bases unmatched: 0. The CDR3 length is 13 residues. CDR3 sequence reads: CASSGLAGNEQFF. The CDR3 DNA follows: TGTGCCAGCAGCGGACTAGCGGGCAATGAGCAGTTCTTC.

The rearrangement joins TRBV24-1 to TRBJ2-3; D uncertain. The CDR3 covers 14 residues. Germline V gene lookup returns CDR1 KGHDR and CDR2 SFDVKD. Between the trimmed V and J ends, which lost 5 bases and 2 bases, there was a span of 10 bases. In DNA, the CDR3 is TGTGCCACCAGTGTACGAAGTACCACAGATACGCAGTATTTT. This sequence encodes CATSVRSTTDTQYF.

This clonotype has more than one count but fewer than ten. In nucleotides, the CDR3 is TGTGCCAGCAGTTACGGGCGGGAGGGCACCGGGGAGCTGTTTTTT. Residues: CASSYGREGTGELFF. The chain couples TRBV6-2 or TRBV6-3 to TRBJ2-2; 9 bases agree with TRBD2. The J segment lost 4 bases and the V segment lost 2 bases, leaving 2 bases of the junction unmatched. This CDR3 region has 15 residues. Germline lookup yields CDR1 MNHEY and CDR2 SVGEGT.

This chain joins TRBV20-1 and TRBJ2-3; 16 bases fit TRBD2. There are 17 residues in the CDR3. The germline V gene has CDR1 DFQATT and CDR2 SNEGSKA (reference sequence). With 4 bases clipped from V and 2 bases from J, the junction kept 6 bases outside the gene matches. The CDR3: CSATGLAGGLNTDTQYF. The DNA of the CDR3 is TGCAGTGCTACGGGACTAGCGGGGGGGCTGAACACAGATACGCAGTATTTT.

This clonotype was counted between two and nine times. The chain uses TRBV30 and TRBJ2-1; D not certain. This CDR3 contains 12 residues. V gave up 4 bases and J gave up 6 bases, with 10 bases separating them. Germline CDR1 is GTSNPN and CDR2 is SVGIG (reference sequence). CDR3 amino acids: CAWILPTNEQFF. CDR3 nucleotides: TGTGCCTGGATTTTGCCCACCAATGAGCAGTTCTTC.

This clonotype has more than one count but fewer than ten. This chain uses TRBV29-1 with TRBJ2-1; the D is unclear. V lost 6 bases to trimming and J lost 9 bases, with 15 bases between them. The germline CDR1 and CDR2 sequences are SQVTM and ANQGSEA. The CDR3 has 12 amino acids. CDR3 sequence (DNA): TGCAGCGTGTCCCGAAACCACGGTGAGCAGTTCTTC. It codes for CSVSRNHGEQFF.

V usage is TRBV5-1 and J usage is TRBJ2-1; a weak D match, TRBD2 (6 bases). The CDR3 spans 16 residues. CDR1 is SGHRS, CDR2 YFSETQ, per germline. Trimming removed 3 bases from V and 4 bases from J, with 17 bases in between. Here the CDR3 reads CASSSVGEAPYNEQFF. In DNA form, the CDR3 reads TGCGCCAGCAGCTCTGTTGGGGAGGCTCCTTACAATGAGCAGTTCTTC.